The 22 T cell receptor beta chains below were found in one sample sequenced in a study of OX40 agonist ivuxolimab in advanced cancers. Method: immunoSEQ multiplex PCR; TCRdb's copy keeps in-frame clones and lacks some. The table includes about 47,000 clones, about 81% detected once. The sample here was CD4+ or CD8+ T cells sorted from blood, taken in a trial of the OX40 agonist ivuxolimab. The receptors were gathered from an adult with an advanced solid tumor such as melanoma, head and neck, liver or kidney cancer.

The chain couples TRBV7-9 to TRBJ2-7; perhaps TRBD2 as D (6 bases). Germline lookup yields CDR1 SEHNR and CDR2 FQNEAQ (reference sequence). This CDR3 is built from 14 residues. Trimming took off 1 base at V and 0 bases at J, with 7 bases between the two ends. The CDR3 coding sequence is TGTGCCAGCAGCTTAGGGCGGGACTCCTACGAGCAGTACTTC. It encodes CASSLGRDSYEQYF.

The chain couples TRBV11-3 to TRBJ2-1, with a possible D match to TRBD1 (5 bases). Trimming pared 3 bases from V and 7 bases from J, leaving 13 bases between. The CDR3 runs to 14 residues. Per germline, CDR1 SGHNT and CDR2 YENEEA. CDR3 sequence reads: CASSLRQTPNEQFF. CDR3 in DNA: TGTGCCAGCAGCTTGCGACAGACCCCGAATGAGCAGTTCTTC.

This clone was seen only once. The V gene is TRBV28, the J gene TRBJ2-1; D possibly corresponds to TRBD1 (5 bases). Germline V CDR1 and CDR2: MDHEN, SYDVKM. The V end was cut by 6 bases, the J end by 3 bases, with 18 bases between. This CDR3 region has 16 residues. The CDR3 DNA follows: TGTGCCAGCAGGCAAGGGCGGCGACAGAGCTACAATGAGCAGTTCTTC. This encodes CASRQGRRQSYNEQFF.

The chain joins TRBV9 to TRBJ2-2; 7 positions match TRBD2. The CDR3 has 19 residues. Germline CDR1 and CDR2: SGDLS and YYNGEE. J was trimmed by 1 base and V by 4 bases; bases with no gene match: 16. The CDR3 DNA sequence: TGTGCCAGCAGCCCCTCCGGTTTGGGTAGCGGGTTGAACACCGGGGAGCTGTTTTTT. Amino acids: CASSPSGLGSGLNTGELFF. The variable domain in full, completed from reference TRBV9 and TRBJ2-2, reads DSGVTQTPKHLITATGQRVTLRCSPRSGDLSVYWYQQSLDQGLQFLIQYYNGEERAKGNILERFSAQQFPDLHSELNLSSLELGDSALYFCASSPSGLGSGLNTGELFFGEGSRLTVL.

This chain connects TRBV5-1 to TRBJ2-1; 11 bases align to TRBD2. The CDR3 is 15 residues long. V lost 6 bases and J lost 5; bases outside the gene matches: 7. Germline CDR1 reads SGHRS; CDR2 reads YFSETQ. This CDR3 reads CASKLSGRANNEQFF. The CDR3 DNA reads TGCGCCAGCAAGCTTAGCGGGAGGGCGAACAATGAGCAGTTCTTC. The full variable domain, its missing parts supplied by reference TRBV5-1 and TRBJ2-1, is KAGVTQTPRYLIKTRGQQVTLSCSPISGHRSVSWYQQTPGQGLQFLFEYFSETQRNKGNFPGRFSGRQFSNSRSEMNVSTLELGDSALYLCASKLSGRANNEQFFGPGTRLTVL.

The chain recombines TRBV29-1 with TRBJ2-1, with D unclear. V was shortened by 3 bases and J by 0 bases, with 15 bases between the two germline ends. The germline CDR1 and CDR2 sequences are SQVTM and ANQGSEA. The CDR3 is 16 residues long. The CDR3 coding sequence is TGCAGCGTTGATGGTACAGCCGCCCTCTCCTACAATGAGCAGTTCTTC. Protein: CSVDGTAALSYNEQFF.

The chain is built from TRBV6-6 and TRBJ1-4; tentative D call: TRBD1 (5 bases). The CDR3 spans 14 residues. CDR1 and CDR2 from the germline V gene are MNHNY and SVGAGI (reference sequence). V was pared by 0 bases and J by 6 bases, with 8 bases between. The CDR3 protein is CASSYSKGYEKLFF. CDR3 sequence (DNA): TGTGCCAGCAGTTACTCGAAGGGGTATGAAAAACTGTTTTTT.

This clone occurred once. The chain has TRBV28 and TRBJ2-1, with TRBD2 identical over 8 bases. This CDR3 contains 17 residues. Per germline, CDR1 MDHEN and CDR2 SYDVKM. With V trimmed by 6 bases and J by 4 bases, 14 bases remained unmatched. CDR3 DNA sequence: TGTGCCAGCAGCAGCACGGATCCCCGACTAGCGTACAATGAGCAGTTCTTC. Translating gives CASSSTDPRLAYNEQFF.

This chain links TRBV5-1 with TRBJ2-7, with D possibly being TRBD1 (6 bases). The CDR3 has 14 amino acids. Germline V gene data show CDR1 as SGHRS and CDR2 as YFSETQ. Between the trimmed V and J ends, which lost 4 bases and 2 bases, there was a span of 13 bases. The CDR3 DNA follows: TGCGCCAGCAGCCCCCGGACAGCTACCTACGAGCAGTACTTC. Translating it yields CASSPRTATYEQYF. Supplemented by reference TRBV5-1 and TRBJ2-7, the full variable domain reads KAGVTQTPRYLIKTRGQQVTLSCSPISGHRSVSWYQQTPGQGLQFLFEYFSETQRNKGNFPGRFSGRQFSNSRSEMNVSTLELGDSALYLCASSPRTATYEQYFGPGTRLTVT.

V gene TRBV6-6 combines with J gene TRBJ2-5; 7 bases are a match to TRBD1. This CDR3 is 15 amino acids long. V was pared by 5 bases and J by 0 bases, with 6 bases of the junction left unmatched. Germline lookup yields CDR1 MNHNY and CDR2 SVGAGI (reference sequence). CDR3 region: CASSPPGTDQETQYF. CDR3 bases: TGTGCCAGCAGTCCCCCCGGGACAGACCAAGAGACCCAGTACTTC.

This chain joins TRBV21-1 and TRBJ1-6; the table's D call TRBD1 went unverified against the DNA. TRBV21-1 is shown as a pseudogene. The CDR3 consists of 14 residues. The CDR3 sequence: CASSKEGLVSPLHF. CDR3 sequence (DNA): TGTGCCAGCAGCAAAGAGGGGTTAGTTTCACCCCTCCACTTT.

The V gene is TRBV11-3, the J gene TRBJ2-1; D unresolved. The length of the CDR3 is 14 residues. Germline V gene lookup returns CDR1 SGHNT and CDR2 YENEEA. Trimming left V 0 bases short and J 2 bases short, with 5 bases between. CDR3 sequence (DNA): TGTGCCAGCAGCTTAGATTCAGCCTACAATGAGCAGTTCTTC. Protein: CASSLDSAYNEQFF.

The chain carries TRBV7-3 and TRBJ2-1; D tentatively reads TRBD1 or TRBD2 (6 bases each). CDR3 length: 13 amino acids. The germline CDR1 and CDR2 sequences are SGHTA and FQGTGA. Trimming left V 5 bases short and J 6 bases short, with 11 bases between. CDR3 loop: CASSPGGRNEQFF. CDR3 bases: TGTGCCAGCAGCCCCGGGGGCCGCAATGAGCAGTTCTTC. The complete variable domain, with remaining parts taken from reference TRBV7-3 and TRBJ2-1, reads GAGVSQTPSNKVTEKGKYVELRCDPISGHTALYWYRQSLGQGPEFLIYFQGTGAADDSGLPNDRFFAVRPEGSVSTLKIQRTERGDSAVYLCASSPGGRNEQFFGPGTRLTVL.

This chain uses TRBV27 with TRBJ2-2, with D perhaps assigned TRBD1 or TRBD2 (6 bases each). The germline V gene has CDR1 MNHEY and CDR2 SMNVEV (reference sequence). CDR3 length: 16 residues. V dropped 7 bases and J dropped 2 bases, with 17 bases sitting between them. Written as DNA, the CDR3 is TGTGCCAGCAACCCCGGTCGGGGGCTAAACACCGGGGAGCTGTTTTTT. Protein: CASNPGRGLNTGELFF.

Only a few counts were recorded for this clone. V gene TRBV5-1 combines with J gene TRBJ2-5; D uncertain. Trimming shortened V by 2 bases and J by 0 bases, and 17 bases separated the two germline ends. CDR1 and CDR2 from the germline V gene are SGHRS and YFSETQ. The CDR3 is made up of 17 amino acids. The CDR3 bases are TGCGCCAGCAGCTTTCTGGCCCTAGACGGGTACCAAGAGACCCAGTACTTC. This codes for CASSFLALDGYQETQYF.

The chain combines TRBV27 with TRBJ1-6, with TRBD1 identical over 11 bases. The CDR3 totals 16 residues. Germline CDR1 is MNHEY and CDR2 is SMNVEV (reference sequence). The V and J ends lost 5 bases and 5 bases, in that order; junction bases with no gene match: 5. CDR3 sequence reads: CASSARDRGNNSPLHF. CDR3 nucleotides: TGTGCCAGCAGTGCCCGGGACAGGGGGAATAATTCACCCCTCCACTTT.

This clone has more than one count but fewer than ten. The gene calls are TRBV7-2 and TRBJ2-7; 12 bases are a match to TRBD2. V shed 4 bases and J 6 bases; nucleotides not matched to a gene: 4. The germline V gene encodes CDR1 SGHTA and CDR2 FQGNSA. The CDR3 runs 14 residues. CDR3 sequence (DNA): TGTGCCAGCAGCTGGGGACTAGCGGGCGGCGAGCAGTACTTC. It specifies CASSWGLAGGEQYF.

V is TRBV30 and J is TRBJ1-5; no clear D gene. CDR1 and CDR2 from the germline V gene are GTSNPN and SVGIG (reference sequence). Trimming cost V 0 bases and J 4 bases, with 7 bases left between them. CDR3 length: 13 amino acids. The CDR3 DNA reads as TGTGCCTGGAGTGTAATAGAGAATCAGCCCCAGCATTTT. Translating it yields CAWSVIENQPQHF. The full variable domain, completed using reference TRBV30 and TRBJ1-5, is SQTIHQWPATLVQPVGSPLSLECTVEGTSNPNLYWYRQAAGRGLQLLFYSVGIGQISSEVPQNLSASRPQDRQFILSSKKLLLSDSGFYLCAWSVIENQPQHFGDGTRLSIL.

The chain is built from TRBV11-2 and TRBJ2-7; 9 nucleotides agree with TRBD2. This CDR3 contains 16 residues. The V and J ends lost 6 bases and 0 bases, in that order; junction bases with no gene match: 9. CDR1 and CDR2 (germline): SGHAT, FQNNGV. The DNA for the CDR3 is TGTGCCAGCAGGGACGGACTAGCGATGAGCTCCTACGAGCAGTACTTC. This translates into CASRDGLAMSSYEQYF.

V is TRBV5-1 and J is TRBJ2-3; D is undetermined. CDR1 and CDR2 (germline): SGHRS, YFSETQ. This CDR3 is 14 amino acids long. Trimming stripped 1 base from V and 1 base from J, with 7 bases between. The chain's CDR3 is CASSLSPRTDTQYF. For the CDR3, the DNA is TGCGCCAGCAGCTTGTCACCCCGCACAGATACGCAGTATTTT.

The rearrangement links TRBV5-4 to TRBJ2-3, with 8 nucleotides matching TRBD2. The CDR3 length is 15 residues. The junction had 8 bases not matched to a gene; V was cut back by 3 bases and J by 5 bases. Germline assignment: CDR1 SGHNT and CDR2 YYREEE (reference sequence). CDR3 residues: CASSSIAGSQDTQYF. CDR3 in DNA: TGTGCCAGCAGCTCCATAGCGGGAAGTCAAGATACGCAGTATTTT. The full variable domain, its missing parts supplied by reference TRBV5-4 and TRBJ2-3, is ETGVTQSPTHLIKTRGQQVTLRCSSQSGHNTVSWYQQALGQGPQFIFQYYREEENGRGNFPPRFSGLQFPNYSSELNVNALELDDSALYLCASSSIAGSQDTQYFGPGTRLTVL.

This clone appeared a few times. This sequence joins TRBV5-4 and TRBJ1-2, with 11 positions matching TRBD1. This CDR3 spans 13 amino acids. Germline V gene lookup returns CDR1 SGHNT and CDR2 YYREEE (reference sequence). V lost 4 bases and J lost 8; bases outside the gene matches: 4. The CDR3 loop reads CASSLGQGAGYTF. Here the CDR3 DNA reads TGTGCCAGCAGCCTTGGACAGGGGGCCGGCTACACCTTC.